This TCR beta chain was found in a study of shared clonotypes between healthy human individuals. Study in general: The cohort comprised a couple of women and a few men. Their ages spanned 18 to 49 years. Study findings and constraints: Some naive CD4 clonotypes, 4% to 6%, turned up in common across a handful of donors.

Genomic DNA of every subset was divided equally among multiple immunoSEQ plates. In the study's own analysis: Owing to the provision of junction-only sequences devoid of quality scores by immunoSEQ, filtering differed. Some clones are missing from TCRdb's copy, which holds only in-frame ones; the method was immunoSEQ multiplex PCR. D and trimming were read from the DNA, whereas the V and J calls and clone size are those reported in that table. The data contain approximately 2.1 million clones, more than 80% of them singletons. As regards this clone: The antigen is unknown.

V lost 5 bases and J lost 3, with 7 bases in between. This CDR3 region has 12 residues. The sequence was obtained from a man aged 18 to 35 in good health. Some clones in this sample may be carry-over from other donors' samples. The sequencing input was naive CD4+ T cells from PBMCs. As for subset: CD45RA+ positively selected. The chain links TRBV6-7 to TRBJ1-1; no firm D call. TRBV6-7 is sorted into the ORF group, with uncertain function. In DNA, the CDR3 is TGTGCCAGCAGTGAGGTACACACTGAAGCTTTCTTT. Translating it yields CASSEVHTEAFF.